What follows describes a single T cell receptor beta chain. Germline trimming cut 4 bases from V and 4 bases from J; bases unmatched to any gene: 8. Germline lookup yields CDR1 SGHDT and CDR2 YYEEEE. The CDR3 spans 15 residues. Treatment here: roughly 18 received Ad26.COV2.S at low or high dose, single or two shots; about 5 received placebo; per-sample allocation not given. Day 63 after the first vaccine or placebo injection was the time point for sampling. The sample is drawn from a study of Ad26.COV2.S vaccination and SARS-CoV-2 variants. The wider study: Participants got Ad26.COV2.S intramuscularly, once or twice 56 days apart.

Only in-frame clones appear in the TCRdb table, and some are missing; sequencing was by immunoSEQ multiplex PCR. The sample contains hundreds of thousands of clones, about 87% of which appear only once. The sequence derives from a person between 18 and 60 years old who received the Ad26.COV2.S COVID-19 vaccine or a placebo. This material consisted of peripheral blood, taken in a trial of Ad26.COV2.S vaccine versus placebo. The chain uses TRBV5-6 and TRBJ1-1; 9 bases fit TRBD1. The CDR3 region has the DNA TGTGCCAGCAGCCCGGGGACAGGGCTGGGCACTGAAGCTTTCTTT. Translation gives CASSPGTGLGTEAFF. The full variable domain, rest sourced from reference TRBV5-6 and TRBJ1-1, is DAGVTQSPTHLIKTRGQQVTLRCSPKSGHDTVSWYQQALGQGPQFIFQYYEEEERQRGNFPDRFSGHQFPNYSSELNVNALLLGDSALYLCASSPGTGLGTEAFFGQGTRLTVV.